These T cell receptor beta chains were read from a single sample in a study of T cells in Graves' hyperthyroidism and ophthalmopathy. MiXCR was run by TCRdb on the multiplex PCR reads, yielding one entry per CDR3 protein. The sample yields fewer than 350,000 distinct CDR3 sequences, roughly 13% seen once. Sequencing was performed on blood. The receptors shown here come from a woman aged 25 to 39 with Graves' hyperthyroidism that later progressed to Graves' ophthalmopathy. Both conserved end residues are part of each CDR3. A D gene is named only where the DNA matches it firmly. Rows give clone size only sometimes, using once, few, many, or a class for an expanded clone.

j_call d_call clone_size cdr3_length v_call cdr3_aa cdr3_nt
TRBJ2-2 NA NA 14 TRBV19 CASSIVRNTGELFF TGTGCCAGTAGTATAGTTAGAAACACCGGGGAGCTGTTTTTT
TRBJ2-1 TRBD2 many 16 TRBV6-1 CASSQGLAGIYNEQFF TGTGCCAGCAGTCAAGGACTAGCGGGAATATACAATGAGCAGTTCTTC
TRBJ1-6 TRBD1 many 15 TRBV20-1 CSARGTGDYNSPLHF TGCAGTGCTAGGGGGACAGGGGATTATAATTCACCCCTCCACTTT
TRBJ2-1 TRBD1 NA 13 TRBV19 CASVDRLYNEQFF TGTGCCAGTGTGGACAGGTTATACAATGAGCAGTTCTTC
TRBJ2-5 TRBD2 NA 17 TRBV28 CASSSLPTSGSGETQYF TGTGCCAGCAGTTCTCTCCCGACTAGCGGGAGCGGAGAGACCCAGTACTTC
TRBJ2-3 NA NA 14 TRBV27 CASSSLSGPGTQYF TGTGCCAGCAGTTCCCTCTCGGGGCCAGGTACGCAGTATTTT
TRBJ2-1 NA NA 14 TRBV25-1 CASSGHRVFDEQFF TGTGCCAGCAGTGGGCATAGAGTCTTCGATGAGCAGTTCTTC
TRBJ2-7 TRBD2 many 15 TRBV29-1 CSVEFGGRPDYEQYF TGCAGCGTTGAATTCGGCGGGAGGCCCGACTACGAGCAGTACTTC
TRBJ2-2 NA NA 16 TRBV25-1 CASSDWQGHSTGELFF TGTGCCAGCAGTGATTGGCAGGGCCATAGCACCGGGGAGCTGTTTTTT
TRBJ2-1 NA few 18 TRBV14 CASSLGARARSSYNEQFF TGTGCCAGCAGCCTCGGGGCCAGGGCACGTAGCTCCTACAATGAGCAGTTCTTC
TRBJ2-3 NA many 19 TRBV7-8 CASSPTTSGGLMREDTQYF TGTGCCAGCAGCCCAACGACCTCTGGGGGCCTAATGCGTGAAGATACGCAGTATTTT
TRBJ1-2 NA NA 13 TRBV30 CAWSPTPGYGYTF TGTGCCTGGAGCCCCACCCCCGGCTATGGCTACACCTTC
TRBJ1-5 TRBD1 many 15 TRBV4-2 CASSQADREHQPQHF TGTGCCAGCAGCCAAGCGGACAGGGAGCATCAGCCCCAGCATTTT
TRBJ1-2 NA few 14 TRBV29-1 CSVDDPEANYGYTF TGCAGCGTTGATGACCCCGAAGCTAACTATGGCTACACCTTC
TRBJ1-6 TRBD1 many 16 TRBV3-1 CASSQAGTGVNSPLHF TGTGCCAGCAGCCAGGCCGGGACAGGGGTCAATTCACCCCTCCACTTT
TRBJ1-6 NA many 12 TRBV27 CASSSYNSPLHF TGTGCCAGCAGTTCTTATAATTCACCCCTCCACTTT
TRBJ1-2 NA few 15 TRBV6-2/TRBV6-3 CATSPSGVQIGGYTF TGTGCCACCTCTCCGTCGGGGGTACAAATAGGTGGCTACACCTTC
TRBJ1-2 NA NA 14 TRBV29-1 CSVDSGLTGHGYTF TGCAGCGTTGATTCGGGACTTACAGGCCATGGCTACACCTTC
TRBJ2-2 TRBD2 many 17 TRBV27 CASSYPLGEGNTGELFF TGTGCCAGCAGCTACCCTTTGGGGGAGGGGAACACCGGGGAGCTGTTTTTT
TRBJ2-2 NA NA 15 TRBV7-6 CASSLVQPNTGELFF TGTGCCAGCAGCTTAGTTCAGCCGAACACCGGGGAGCTGTTTTTT
TRBJ1-3 TRBD1 few 16 TRBV20-1 CSARAIGTAAGNTIYF TGCAGTGCTAGAGCGATTGGGACAGCCGCTGGAAACACCATATATTTT
TRBJ1-1 NA few 13 TRBV4-1 CASSQDGGQGAFF TGCGCCAGCAGCCAAGATGGGGGGCAGGGGGCTTTCTTT
TRBJ2-2 TRBD2 NA 14 TRBV19 CASSIDLADMELFF TGTGCCAGTAGTATAGACCTAGCGGACATGGAGCTGTTTTTT
TRBJ2-5 NA NA 15 TRBV7-6 CASSPYPPGEETQYF TGTGCCAGCAGCCCATACCCCCCTGGGGAAGAGACCCAGTACTTC
TRBJ1-1 NA many 12 TRBV5-6 CASSSGPTEAFF TGTGCCAGCAGCTCAGGGCCCACTGAAGCTTTCTTT
TRBJ2-2 TRBD2 NA 22 TRBV6-1 CASSDRVGALTSGRANTGELFF TGTGCCAGCAGTGACCGTGTGGGGGCATTGACTAGCGGGAGGGCGAACACCGGGGAGCTGTTTTTT
TRBJ1-1 NA many 15 TRBV19 CASSQAGTPNTEAFF TGTGCCAGTAGCCAAGCAGGGACTCCGAACACTGAAGCTTTCTTT
TRBJ2-2 TRBD1 many 16 TRBV28 CASSLGGAGGTGELFF TGTGCCAGCAGTTTAGGGGGAGCAGGGGGCACCGGGGAGCTGTTTTTT
TRBJ2-1 TRBD2 many 17 TRBV20-1 CSARDTLSGSYYNEQFF TGCAGTGCTAGAGATACCCTCAGCGGGAGCTACTACAATGAGCAGTTCTTC
TRBJ2-1 NA many 15 TRBV11-2 CASSPLEGTLNEQFF TGTGCCAGCAGCCCATTGGAAGGAACACTCAATGAGCAGTTCTTC
TRBJ1-3 NA many 17 TRBV7-2 CASSPTLGRGPGNTIYF TGTGCCAGCAGCCCCACACTCGGGAGGGGTCCCGGAAACACCATATATTTT
TRBJ2-5 NA many 15 TRBV20-1 CSARDVGLGGETQYF TGCAGTGCTAGAGATGTTGGGCTAGGGGGAGAGACCCAGTACTTC
TRBJ2-7 NA many 13 TRBV9 CASSVGPTYEQYF TGTGCCAGCAGCGTAGGACCCACCTACGAGCAGTACTTC
TRBJ2-3 TRBD2 few 15 TRBV2 CASSLSGVGTDTQYF TGTGCCAGCAGCCTTAGCGGGGTGGGGACAGATACGCAGTATTTT
TRBJ2-1 NA many 15 TRBV13 CASSTRGKEYNEQFF TGTGCCAGCAGCACCCGGGGGAAGGAATACAATGAGCAGTTCTTC
TRBJ1-5 TRBD1 many 15 TRBV12-3/TRBV12-4 CASSNRGGGNQPQHF TGTGCCAGCAGTAACAGGGGTGGTGGCAATCAGCCCCAGCATTTT
TRBJ2-2 NA many 15 TRBV15 CATAGTVENTGELFF TGTGCCACCGCCGGTACCGTGGAAAACACCGGGGAGCTGTTTTTT
TRBJ1-1 NA many 13 TRBV18 CASSPPRDTEAFF TGTGCCAGCTCACCACCGCGAGACACTGAAGCTTTCTTT
TRBJ1-4 NA few 15 TRBV4-1 CASSQIHTTNEKLFF TGCGCCAGCAGCCAAATACACACAACTAATGAAAAACTGTTTTTT
TRBJ2-7 NA many 14 TRBV28 CASSVIASGFEQYF TGTGCCAGCAGTGTAATAGCTTCGGGATTCGAGCAGTACTTC
TRBJ2-7 NA NA 13 TRBV9 CASSPPASGEQYF TGTGCCAGCAGCCCCCCCGCGTCTGGAGAGCAGTACTTC
TRBJ2-7 TRBD1 many 12 TRBV10-3 CASTGVDYEQYF TGTGCCAGTACAGGGGTCGACTACGAGCAGTACTTC
TRBJ1-1 TRBD1 many 16 TRBV12-3/TRBV12-4 CASSSVHRGLETEAFF TGTGCCAGCAGTTCAGTCCACAGGGGGCTAGAAACTGAAGCTTTCTTT
TRBJ2-3 NA NA 16 TRBV4-2 CASSQDRGGGSDTQYF TGTGCCAGCAGCCAAGACCGGGGAGGAGGATCAGATACGCAGTATTTT
TRBJ1-3 NA many 11 TRBV30 CACYRGNTIYF TGTGCCTGCTACAGAGGAAACACCATATATTTT
TRBJ2-1 TRBD1 many 16 TRBV28 CASSSSATGGRDEQFF TGTGCCAGCAGTTCGTCTGCGACAGGGGGCCGTGATGAGCAGTTCTTC
TRBJ1-2 NA NA 15 TRBV4-3 CASSQSVTGTYGYTF TGCGCCAGCAGCCAGTCCGTCACCGGGACCTATGGCTACACCTTC
TRBJ2-4 TRBD1 NA 15 TRBV7-6 CASSRGGGEVDIQYF TGTGCCAGCAGCCGAGGGGGCGGAGAAGTTGACATTCAGTACTTC
TRBJ2-7 TRBD2 few 14 TRBV6-1 CASSDRLAGYEQYF TGTGCCAGCAGTGATCGACTAGCGGGATACGAGCAGTACTTC